This T cell receptor (beta chain) was sequenced in a study of T-cell memory formation after mild COVID-19. In TCRdb, the 5' RACE reads were re-called with MiXCR into one record per CDR3 protein. The data contain 50,000 or so distinct CDR3 sequences, 25% to 35% of them seen just once; the ten biggest clones take up roughly 47%. The trim removed 8 bases at V and 7 bases at J, leaving 10 bases unmatched. The CDR3 contains 14 residues. Germline lookup yields CDR1 SGHAT and CDR2 FQDESV (reference sequence). For this clonotype: Its antigen is as yet unknown.

Notes on the study in general: CM and EM subsets held most contracting CD4+ clones; EMRA held CD8+ ones.

The clonotype comes from a young man who had mild COVID-19 (a few samples of this study predate the infection). Cell type and time point are not known. Sequencing was performed on PBMCs or a T cell subset sorted from them (not recorded which). The V and J genes are TRBV11-1 and TRBJ2-4, with 8 nucleotides matching TRBD1. CDR3 protein: CASVTGTGGNIQYF. The CDR3 DNA is TGTGCCAGCGTAACCGGGACAGGAGGGAACATTCAGTACTTC.